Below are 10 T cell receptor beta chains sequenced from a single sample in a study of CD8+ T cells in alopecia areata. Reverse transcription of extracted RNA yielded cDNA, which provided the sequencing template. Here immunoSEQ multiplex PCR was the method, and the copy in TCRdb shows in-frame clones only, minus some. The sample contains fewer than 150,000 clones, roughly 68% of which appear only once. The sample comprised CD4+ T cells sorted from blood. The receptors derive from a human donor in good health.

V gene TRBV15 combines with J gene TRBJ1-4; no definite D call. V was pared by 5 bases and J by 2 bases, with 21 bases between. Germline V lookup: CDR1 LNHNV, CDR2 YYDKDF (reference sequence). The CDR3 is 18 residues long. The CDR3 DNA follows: TGTGCCACCAGCCCTCCCGCAGGCCAAATGGGGACTAATGAAAAACTGTTTTTT. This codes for CATSPPAGQMGTNEKLFF.

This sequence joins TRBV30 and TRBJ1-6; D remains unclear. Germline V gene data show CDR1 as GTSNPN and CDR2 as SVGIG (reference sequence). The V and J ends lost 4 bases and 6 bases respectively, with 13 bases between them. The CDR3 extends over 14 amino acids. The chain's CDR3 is CAWKSDHPNSPLHF. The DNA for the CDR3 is TGTGCCTGGAAATCGGACCATCCTAATTCACCCCTCCACTTT.

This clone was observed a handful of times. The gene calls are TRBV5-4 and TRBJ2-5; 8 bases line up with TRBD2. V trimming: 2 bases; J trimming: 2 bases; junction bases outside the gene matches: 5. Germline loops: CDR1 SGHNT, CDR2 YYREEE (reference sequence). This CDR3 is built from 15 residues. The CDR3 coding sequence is TGTGCCAGCAGCTTACCCGGGACTAGGCAAGAGACCCAGTACTTC. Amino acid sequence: CASSLPGTRQETQYF.

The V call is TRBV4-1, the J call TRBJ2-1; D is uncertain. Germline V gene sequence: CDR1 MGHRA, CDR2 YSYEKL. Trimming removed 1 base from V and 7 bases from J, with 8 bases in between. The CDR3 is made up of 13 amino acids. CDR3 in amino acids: CASSQVGANEQFF. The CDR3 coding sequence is TGCGCCAGCAGCCAAGTGGGCGCGAATGAGCAGTTCTTC.

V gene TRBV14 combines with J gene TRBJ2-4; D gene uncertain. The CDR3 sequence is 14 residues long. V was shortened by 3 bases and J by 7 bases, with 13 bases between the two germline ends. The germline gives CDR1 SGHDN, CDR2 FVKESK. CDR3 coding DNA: TGTGCCAGCAGCCACCATATGACCGGTAACATTCAGTACTTC. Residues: CASSHHMTGNIQYF.

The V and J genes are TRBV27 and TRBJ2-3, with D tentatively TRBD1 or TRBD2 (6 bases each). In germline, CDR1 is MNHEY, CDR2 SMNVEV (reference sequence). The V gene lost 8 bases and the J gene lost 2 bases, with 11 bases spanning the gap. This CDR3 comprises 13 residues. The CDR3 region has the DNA TGTGCCAGCGGGGGGCCTTTCACAGATACGCAGTATTTT. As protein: CASGGPFTDTQYF.

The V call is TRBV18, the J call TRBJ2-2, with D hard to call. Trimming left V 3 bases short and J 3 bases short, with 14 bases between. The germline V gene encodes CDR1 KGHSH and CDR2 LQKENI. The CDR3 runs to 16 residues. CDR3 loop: CASSPLVRKDTGELFF. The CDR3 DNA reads TGTGCCAGCTCACCGCTCGTGAGAAAGGACACCGGGGAGCTGTTTTTT.

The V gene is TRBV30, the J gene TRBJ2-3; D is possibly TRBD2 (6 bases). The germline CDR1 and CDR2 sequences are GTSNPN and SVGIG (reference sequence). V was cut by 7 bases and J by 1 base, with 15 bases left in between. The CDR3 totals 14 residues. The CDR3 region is CASRDGGGTDTQYF. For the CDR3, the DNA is TGTGCCTCAAGGGACGGAGGGGGCACAGATACGCAGTATTTT.

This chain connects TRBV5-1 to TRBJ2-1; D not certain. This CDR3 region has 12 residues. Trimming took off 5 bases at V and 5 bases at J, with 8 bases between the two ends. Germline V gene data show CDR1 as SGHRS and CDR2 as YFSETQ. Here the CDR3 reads CASRQNNNEQFF. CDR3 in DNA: TGCGCCAGCAGGCAGAATAACAATGAGCAGTTCTTC.

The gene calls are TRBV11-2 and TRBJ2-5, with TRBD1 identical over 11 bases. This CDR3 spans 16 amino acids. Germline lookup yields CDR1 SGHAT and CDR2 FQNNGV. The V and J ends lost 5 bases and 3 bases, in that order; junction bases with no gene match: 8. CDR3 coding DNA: TGTGCCAGCAGCCCCAGGACAGGGGGCCTAGAAGAGACCCAGTACTTC. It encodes CASSPRTGGLEETQYF.